This T cell receptor (beta chain) was identified in a study of early T cells in non-severe SARS-CoV-2 infection (dated by TCRdb to the early 2020s). In terms of the full investigation: TCR sequencing used bulk RNA from unsorted whole blood, so alpha and beta chains could not be paired. The paper's findings and limits, for the study overall: VDJdb matching was skewed toward anti-spike CD8 responses and likely underestimated virus-specific expansions by missing private and CD4 specificities.

The study was a case-control design nested within a healthcare worker cohort in London, UK, with weekly nasopharyngeal swab PCR tests and blood sampling. Healthcare workers were recruited between 23 and 31 March 2020, during the week of the UK lockdown, and were followed weekly for up to 16 weeks. This clonotype has at least ten counts. The specificity of this receptor is unknown. No much larger clonotype is one base removed from it; base qualities were not supplied. Measured from the cysteine to the phenylalanine, the CDR3 is 13 residues long. Of all the DNA, just the CDR3 is kept, 39 bases in frame from base 1. V loses 8 bases, J loses 3 bases, and the germline ends lie 12 bases apart. CDR1 and CDR2, per the germline V gene, are SGHAT and FQNNGV. The library was made by 5' RACE. The sequencing machine was a NextSeq 500. Unique molecular identifiers were attached to individual cDNA molecules in the TCR library protocol so that sequencing error and PCR bias could be corrected. TCR alpha and beta chains were both sequenced, and the abundances of alpha and beta sequences in each sample were closely correlated with each other. In the original analysis: Decombinator V4 was used to annotate the V gene, J gene and CDR3 of the TCR sequences. TCRs were defined as expanded if a significant change between any two time points was detected under a Poisson model with p below 0.0001. TCR abundances were normalised to the total number of TCRs sequenced per sample and expressed as counts per million. TRAV1-2 paired with TRAJ12, TRAJ20 or TRAJ33 defined MAIT TCRs, while TRAV10 paired with TRAJ18 defined iNKT TCRs. VDJdb, accessed on 1 November 2021, was searched for TCRs annotated for CMV, EBV and SARS-CoV-2, and TCRs annotated for more than one antigen were excluded. TCRdb cleaned the public reads at Q25 with fastp, built clones with MiXCR and kept in-frame beta chains. Under each unique CDR3 protein, matching rows form one entry showing the most common genes and DNA. The V and J calls were not made by the authors but by TCRdb's processing. In this sample the table shows tens of thousands of distinct CDR3 sequences, about an eighth of which occur a single time. Approximately 2.5% of the sample is held by the ten biggest clonotypes.

The V and J genes are TRBV11-2 and TRBJ2-3; the D gene lacks a confident call. Source material: whole blood. The sequence derives from an adult who was a healthcare worker with PCR-confirmed SARS-CoV-2 infection or an uninfected control (not recorded which). Here the CDR3 is given as CASVRSGTDTQYF. The nucleotides are TGTGCCAGCGTCAGGAGTGGTACAGATACGCAGTATTTT.